This T cell receptor beta chain was profiled in a study of shared clonotypes between healthy human individuals. Study overall: The donors, a couple of women and a few men, were aged 18 to 49.

Germline assignment: CDR1 SGHRS and CDR2 YFSETQ. V was clipped by 5 bases and J by 4 bases; unmatched bases: 6. The CDR3 has 16 amino acids. Per the original methods: ImmunoSEQ supplied junction-only sequences lacking quality scores, so filtering was different. Here immunoSEQ multiplex PCR was the method, and the copy in TCRdb shows in-frame clones only, minus some. V, J and clone size reflect that table, while D and trimming were determined from the DNA. The data hold some 1 million clones, with about 75% observed a single time. Sequenced: memory CD4+ T cells sorted from blood. Subset defined: CD45RA-negative fraction. This sequence joins TRBV5-1 and TRBJ2-3; 14 bases match TRBD2. This sequence originates from a man between 18 and 35 years old in good health. CDR3: CASRIGTSGGSDTQYF. Written as DNA, the CDR3 is TGCGCCAGCAGGATCGGGACTAGCGGGGGTTCAGATACGCAGTATTTT.